This T cell receptor (beta chain) stems from a study of blood T cell repertoires in COVID-19. Here immunoSEQ multiplex PCR was the method, and the copy in TCRdb shows in-frame clones only, minus some. Of a few hundred thousand clones in the sample, 86% were seen once. Trimming took 4 bases from V and 4 from J; bases not matched to a gene: 10. The CDR3 spans 15 residues. Germline V CDR1 and CDR2: SGHNT, YYREEE (reference sequence). The chain joins TRBV5-4 to TRBJ2-5, with TRBD2 identical over 7 bases. The TCR was taken from a woman between 50 and 59 years old in a cohort exposed to, infected with or recovered from COVID-19 (not recorded which). Sequenced input: PBMCs or T cells enriched from blood (not recorded which). As DNA, the CDR3 is TGTGCCAGCAGCAGTTCAGCGGGGTTGGGAGAGACCCAGTACTTC. This translates into CASSSSAGLGETQYF.